This T cell receptor beta chain was sequenced for a study of T cell changes during pregnancy in multiple sclerosis. TCRdb's copy holds only in-frame clones and misses some; the assay was immunoSEQ multiplex PCR. The table lists roughly 58,000 clones, 85% to 95% of them singletons. Deletions cut 0 bases from V and 4 bases from J, with 6 bases between. CDR3 length: 13 amino acids. From germline, CDR1 is LGHNA and CDR2 YNFKEQ. The clonotype comes from a female donor with multiple sclerosis, enrolled in a pregnancy study. The sequencing here drew on CD8+ T cells from peripheral blood mononuclear cells, taken in the third trimester of pregnancy. The V gene is TRBV4-2, the J gene TRBJ1-2; no definite D call. CDR3 sequence: CASSQDRVYGYTF. Here the CDR3 DNA reads TGTGCCAGCAGCCAAGATCGGGTCTATGGCTACACCTTC.